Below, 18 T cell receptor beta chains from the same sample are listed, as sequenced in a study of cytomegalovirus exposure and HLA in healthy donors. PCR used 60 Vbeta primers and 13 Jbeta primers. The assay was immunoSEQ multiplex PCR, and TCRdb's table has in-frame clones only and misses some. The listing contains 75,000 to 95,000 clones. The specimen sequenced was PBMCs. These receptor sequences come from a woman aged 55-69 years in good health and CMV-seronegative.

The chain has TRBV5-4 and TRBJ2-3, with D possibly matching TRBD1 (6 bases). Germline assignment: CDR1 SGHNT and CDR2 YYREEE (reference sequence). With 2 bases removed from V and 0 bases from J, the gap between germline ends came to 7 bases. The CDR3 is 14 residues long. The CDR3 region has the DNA TGTGCCAGCAGCTTACAGGGTAGCACAGATACGCAGTATTTT. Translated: CASSLQGSTDTQYF.

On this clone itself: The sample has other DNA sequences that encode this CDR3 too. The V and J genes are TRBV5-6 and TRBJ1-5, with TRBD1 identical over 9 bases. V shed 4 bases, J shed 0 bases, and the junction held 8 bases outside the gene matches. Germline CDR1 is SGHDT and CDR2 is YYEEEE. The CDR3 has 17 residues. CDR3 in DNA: TGTGCCAGCAGCACGGACAGGGGAGCGTATAGCAATCAGCCCCAGCATTTT. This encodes CASSTDRGAYSNQPQHF.

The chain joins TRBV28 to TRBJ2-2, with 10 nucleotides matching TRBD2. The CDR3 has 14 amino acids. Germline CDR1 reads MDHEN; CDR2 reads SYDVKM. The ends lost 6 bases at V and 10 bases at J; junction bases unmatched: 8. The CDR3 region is CASSSTSGKAELFF. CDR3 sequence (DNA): TGTGCCAGCAGCTCCACTAGCGGGAAGGCGGAGCTGTTTTTT.

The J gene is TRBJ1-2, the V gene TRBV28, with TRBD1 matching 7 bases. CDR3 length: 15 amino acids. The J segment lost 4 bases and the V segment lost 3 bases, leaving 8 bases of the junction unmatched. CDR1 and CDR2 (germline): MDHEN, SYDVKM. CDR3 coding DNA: TGTGCCAGCAGTTTCAGTGGGACAGCTCCCTATGGCTACACCTTC. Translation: CASSFSGTAPYGYTF.

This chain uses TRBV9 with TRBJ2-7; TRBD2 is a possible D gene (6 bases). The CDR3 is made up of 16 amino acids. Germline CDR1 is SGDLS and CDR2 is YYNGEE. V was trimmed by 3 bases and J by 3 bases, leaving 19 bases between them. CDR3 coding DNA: TGTGCCAGCAGCGCGGGGACTTCCGAACGGGGCTACGAGCAGTACTTC. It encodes CASSAGTSERGYEQYF.

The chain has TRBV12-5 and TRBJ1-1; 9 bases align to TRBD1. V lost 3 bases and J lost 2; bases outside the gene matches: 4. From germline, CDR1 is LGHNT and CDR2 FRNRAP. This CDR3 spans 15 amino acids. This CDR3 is CASGFSTGGNTEAFF. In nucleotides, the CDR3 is TGTGCTAGTGGTTTCTCGACAGGGGGAAACACTGAAGCTTTCTTT.

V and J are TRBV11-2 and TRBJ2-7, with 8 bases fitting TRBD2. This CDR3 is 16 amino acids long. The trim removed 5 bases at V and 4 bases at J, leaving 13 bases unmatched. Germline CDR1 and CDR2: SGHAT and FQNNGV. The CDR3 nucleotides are TGTGCCAGCAGCGCACCGATTGGCGGGAGGAGTTACGAGCAGTACTTC. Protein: CASSAPIGGRSYEQYF.

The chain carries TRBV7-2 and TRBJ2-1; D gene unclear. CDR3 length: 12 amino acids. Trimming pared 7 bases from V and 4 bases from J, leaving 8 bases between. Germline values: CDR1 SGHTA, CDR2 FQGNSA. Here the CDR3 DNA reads TGTGCCAGCACCCAACAATACAATGAGCAGTTCTTC. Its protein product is CASTQQYNEQFF. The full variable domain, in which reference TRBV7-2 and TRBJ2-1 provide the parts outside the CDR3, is GAGVSQSPSNKVTEKGKDVELRCDPISGHTALYWYRQSLGQGLEFLIYFQGNSAPDKSGLPSDRFSAERTGGSVSTLTIQRTQQEDSAVYLCASTQQYNEQFFGPGTRLTVL.

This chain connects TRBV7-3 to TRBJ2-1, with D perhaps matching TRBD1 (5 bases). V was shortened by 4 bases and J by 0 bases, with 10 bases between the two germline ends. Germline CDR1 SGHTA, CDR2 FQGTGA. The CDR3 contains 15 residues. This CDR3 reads CASSSGPSSYNEQFF. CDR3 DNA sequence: TGTGCCAGCAGCTCAGGGCCCAGCTCCTACAATGAGCAGTTCTTC.

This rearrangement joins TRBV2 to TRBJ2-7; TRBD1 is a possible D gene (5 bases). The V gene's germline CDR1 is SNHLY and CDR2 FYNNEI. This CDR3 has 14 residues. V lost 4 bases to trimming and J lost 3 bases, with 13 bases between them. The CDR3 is CASSAEGADYEQYF. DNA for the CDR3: TGTGCCAGCAGTGCGGAAGGGGCGGACTACGAGCAGTACTTC.

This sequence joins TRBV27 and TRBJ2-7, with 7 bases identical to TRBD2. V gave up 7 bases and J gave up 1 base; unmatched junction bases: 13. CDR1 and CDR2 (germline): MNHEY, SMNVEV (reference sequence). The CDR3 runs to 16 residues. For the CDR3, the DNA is TGTGCCAGCACCCTTCAACTCTGGGGAGGGTCCTACGAGCAGTACTTC. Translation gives CASTLQLWGGSYEQYF.

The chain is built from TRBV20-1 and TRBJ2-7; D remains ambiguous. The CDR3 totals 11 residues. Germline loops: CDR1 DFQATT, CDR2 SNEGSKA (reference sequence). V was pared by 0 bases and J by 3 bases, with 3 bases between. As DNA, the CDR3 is TGCAGTGCTAGAGACTACTACGAGCAGTACTTC. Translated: CSARDYYEQYF.

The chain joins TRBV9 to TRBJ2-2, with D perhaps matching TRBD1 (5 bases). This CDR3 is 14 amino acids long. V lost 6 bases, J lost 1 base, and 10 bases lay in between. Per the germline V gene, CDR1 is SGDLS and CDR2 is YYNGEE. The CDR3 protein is CASKDSGNTGELFF. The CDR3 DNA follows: TGTGCCAGCAAAGACAGTGGGAACACCGGGGAGCTGTTTTTT.

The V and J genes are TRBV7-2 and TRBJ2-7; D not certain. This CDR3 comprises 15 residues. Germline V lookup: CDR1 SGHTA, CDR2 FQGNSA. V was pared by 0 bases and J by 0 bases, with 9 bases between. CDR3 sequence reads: CASSLAQPGSYEQYF. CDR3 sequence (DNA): TGTGCCAGCAGCTTAGCTCAGCCAGGCTCCTACGAGCAGTACTTC.

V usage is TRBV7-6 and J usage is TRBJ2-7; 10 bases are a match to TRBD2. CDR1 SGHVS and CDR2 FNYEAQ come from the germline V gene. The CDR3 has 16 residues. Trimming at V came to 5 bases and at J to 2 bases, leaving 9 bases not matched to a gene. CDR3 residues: CASSPRASGSAYEQYF. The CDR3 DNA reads TGTGCCAGCAGCCCCCGGGCTAGCGGGAGTGCCTACGAGCAGTACTTC.

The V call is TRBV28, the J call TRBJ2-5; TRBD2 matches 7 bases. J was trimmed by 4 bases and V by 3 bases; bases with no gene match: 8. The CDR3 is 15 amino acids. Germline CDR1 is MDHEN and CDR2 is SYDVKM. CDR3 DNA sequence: TGTGCCAGCAGTTTGACTTCTCCGGGAGGAGAGACCCAGTACTTC. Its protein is CASSLTSPGGETQYF. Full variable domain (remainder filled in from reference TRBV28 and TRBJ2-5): DVKVTQSSRYLVKRTGEKVFLECVQDMDHENMFWYRQDPGLGLRLIYFSYDVKMKEKGDIPEGYSVSREKKERFSLILESASTNQTSMYLCASSLTSPGGETQYFGPGTRLLVL.

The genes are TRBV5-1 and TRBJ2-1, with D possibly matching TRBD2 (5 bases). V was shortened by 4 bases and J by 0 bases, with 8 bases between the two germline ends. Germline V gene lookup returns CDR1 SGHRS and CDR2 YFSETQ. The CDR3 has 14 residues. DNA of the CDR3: TGCGCCAGCAGCCCACGGGACTCCTACAATGAGCAGTTCTTC. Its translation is CASSPRDSYNEQFF.

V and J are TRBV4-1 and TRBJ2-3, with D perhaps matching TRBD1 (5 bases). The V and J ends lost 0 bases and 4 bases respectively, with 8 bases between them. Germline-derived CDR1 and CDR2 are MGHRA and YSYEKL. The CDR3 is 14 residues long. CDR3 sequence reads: CASSQDRVADTQYF. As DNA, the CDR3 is TGCGCCAGCAGCCAAGACAGGGTGGCAGATACGCAGTATTTT.